These T cell receptor beta chains were read from a single sample in a study of blood T cell repertoires in COVID-19. Using immunoSEQ multiplex PCR, the repertoire was profiled, and TCRdb retains in-frame clones only, with some absent. The sample comprises about 180,000 clones, approximately 85% of which are singletons, and more than 8% rests with the top ten. The sequencing input was peripheral blood. The receptor set was obtained from a woman of 80 years or more with acute or convalescent COVID-19. CDR3s include the opening cysteine and the closing phenylalanine or tryptophan. Each record gives: J gene, V gene, D gene, clone size, CDR3 DNA, CDR3 protein. The D gene is left open where the match is weak. Clone size is not always given. Where it is, it says once, few, many or a class for expanded clones.

>TRBJ1-1|TRBV9|NA|NA
TGTGCCAGCGGCCAAGCGGATGGATTTATGAACACTGAAGCTTTCTTT
CASGQADGFMNTEAFF
>TRBJ2-5|TRBV5-5|TRBD1|few
TGTGCCAGCAGCTCAGGGGGTGCGGAGACCCAGTACTTC
CASSSGGAETQYF
>TRBJ2-7|TRBV10-3|TRBD1|NA
TGTGCCATCAGTGAGAGGGGACAGGGGACCGAGCAGTACTTC
CAISERGQGTEQYF
>TRBJ2-1|TRBV6-1|TRBD1|NA
TGTGCCAGCAGTGAACCCAGGACAGGGTACAATGAGCAGTTCTTC
CASSEPRTGYNEQFF
>TRBJ2-3|TRBV5-8|NA|once
TGTGCCAGCAGCTCCGGACTATCTAGCACAGATACGCAGTATTTT
CASSSGLSSTDTQYF
>TRBJ2-1|TRBV2|TRBD2|NA
TGTGCCAGCACCGGGCTAGCGGGAAGTGAGCAGTTCTTC
CASTGLAGSEQFF
>TRBJ2-2|TRBV9|NA|NA
TGTGCCAGCAGCACCCAGGGGAACACCGGGGAGCTGTTTTTT
CASSTQGNTGELFF
>TRBJ1-2|TRBV3-1/TRBV3-2|NA|NA
TGTGCCAGCAGCCAAGCAGGGACACAAGGCTCCAATGGCTACACCTTC
CASSQAGTQGSNGYTF
>TRBJ1-1|TRBV30|NA|once
TGTGCCTGGAGTCAGACGACAGGGAACACTGAAGCTTTCTTT
CAWSQTTGNTEAFF
>TRBJ1-1|TRBV2|NA|NA
TGTGCCAGCAGTGAGGAGGGAGTCGGCACTGAAGCTTTCTTT
CASSEEGVGTEAFF
>TRBJ2-7|TRBV19|NA|NA
TGTGCCAGTAGTATGGGCGTTCTCTACGAGCAGTACTTC
CASSMGVLYEQYF
>TRBJ2-2|TRBV6-4|TRBD1|NA
TGTGCCAGCAAAACGGACAGGGGGAACACCGGGGAGCTGTTTTTT
CASKTDRGNTGELFF
>TRBJ2-5|TRBV24-1|NA|NA
TGTGCCACCAGCGAGGGACAACGGGCGGAGACCCAGTACTTC
CATSEGQRAETQYF
>TRBJ2-5|TRBV5-1|TRBD2|NA
TGCGCCAGCAGCCCTACCGGGGGGGAGACCCAGTACTTC
CASSPTGGETQYF
>TRBJ2-1|TRBV9|TRBD1|NA
TGTGCCAGCAGCCCCCCCCCACAGGGGCTTGAGCAGTTCTTC
CASSPPPQGLEQFF
>TRBJ2-5|TRBV30|NA|NA
TGTGCCTGGAGTCCGAGGGAAGAGACCCAGTACTTC
CAWSPREETQYF